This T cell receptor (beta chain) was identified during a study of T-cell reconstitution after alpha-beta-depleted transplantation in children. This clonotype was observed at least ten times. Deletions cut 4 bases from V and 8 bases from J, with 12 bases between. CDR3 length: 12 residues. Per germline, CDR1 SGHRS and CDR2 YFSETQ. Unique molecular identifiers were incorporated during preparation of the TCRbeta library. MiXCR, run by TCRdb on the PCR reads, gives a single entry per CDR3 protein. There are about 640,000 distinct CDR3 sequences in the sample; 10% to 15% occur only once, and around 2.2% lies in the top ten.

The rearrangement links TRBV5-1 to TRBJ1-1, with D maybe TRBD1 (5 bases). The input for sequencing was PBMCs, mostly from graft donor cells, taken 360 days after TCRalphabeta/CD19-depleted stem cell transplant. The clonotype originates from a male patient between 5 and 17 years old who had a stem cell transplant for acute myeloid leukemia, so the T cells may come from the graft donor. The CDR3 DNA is TGCGCCAGCAGCGCCGGGACGAAGGAAGCTTTCTTT. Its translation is CASSAGTKEAFF.